This TCR beta chain emerged from a study of shared clonotypes between healthy human individuals. This clone showed up just once. Its cognate antigen is unknown. The CDR3 consists of 13 residues. CDR1 SGDLS and CDR2 YYNGEE come from the germline V gene. The V and J ends lost 3 bases and 3 bases respectively, with 10 bases between them. Study conclusions and caveats: In general, naive subsets displayed greater estimated richness than memory subsets did. Of the naive CD4 clonotypes, approximately 5% were shared across a handful of donors. Sorted-subset sequencing, rarefaction showed, was incomplete despite large depth.

Assay: immunoSEQ multiplex PCR; the TCRdb copy retains only in-frame clones and omits some. Of hundreds of thousands of clones in the sample, roughly 91% were seen once. CCR7-negative CD45RA+ TemRA cells were pooled with CD45RO+ cells for CD8 memory. This sequence joins TRBV9 and TRBJ2-7, with D unclear. Input material: memory CD8+ T cells sorted from blood. The subset: CD45RO+ cells pooled with CCR7-negative TemRA cells. The source of this sequence is a man aged 18 to 35 in good health. CDR3 region: CASSAPGSYEQYF. In DNA, the CDR3 is TGTGCCAGCAGCGCCCCCGGAAGCTACGAGCAGTACTTC.